A selection of T cell receptor beta chains follows, all from one sample in a study of T cell clonotyping in hematopoietic cell transplantation. Here immunoSEQ multiplex PCR was the method, and the copy in TCRdb shows in-frame clones only, minus some. The table includes about 29,000 clones, approximately 90% detected once. Here the sequenced sample was PBMCs, taken 100 days after allogeneic stem cell transplant. The source of these receptors is a female patient between 50 and 60 years old who had an allogeneic stem cell transplant from a related donor, so the T cells may come from the graft donor. Some clones in this sample may be carry-over from other donors' samples. Both conserved end residues are part of each CDR3.

TRBV9 CASSVATAYQETQYF
TRBV18 CASSPGTGGTEAFF
TRBV6-5 CASSYSGTGPGETQYF
TRBV7-8 CASSLDLTDTQYF
TRBV6-5 CASSLPGAKETQYF
TRBV19 CASSIEEGPPYEQYF
TRBV7-2 CASSYPGLAVGGDTQYF
TRBV2 CASSWTSGGGNTGELFF
TRBV28 CASSFLRGRGYYGYTF
TRBV29-1 CSATGLAFQETQYF
TRBV19 CASSIRSGRDGYTF
TRBV30 CAWSKLGNTEAFF
TRBV6-6 CASSPNYGYTF
TRBV25-1 CASRASGGAHEQYF
TRBV5-6 CASSLRDRRAGTQYF
TRBV19 CASKQGGTDTQYF
TRBV7-6 CASSLDLKTGGSWKEGELFF
TRBV6-5 CASSRDRDGTEAFF
TRBV7-9 CASSLGGQRNTEAFF
TRBV5-6 CASSWGDSREVAFF
TRBV30 CAWTPSGGGRFQAGELFF
TRBV6-1 CASRRTPEAFF
TRBV10-3 CAISESGGSYNEQFF
TRBV7-3 CASSLDRVLYNEQFF
TRBV30 CAWSVGSNPTNEKLFF
TRBV6-1 CASSRQVERYGYTF
TRBV4-1 CASSQAVGMDQPQHF
TRBV7-9 CASSSGEGGYTF
TRBV5-1 CASSSNPNRVTYEQYF
TRBV29-1 CSVEMGGYTF
TRBV20-1 CSATGPKEQYF
TRBV7-9 CASSLMRDISHSPLHF
TRBV30 CAWSADLYYGYTF
TRBV7-3 CASGRREDEQFF
TRBV10-3 CAISQGWNGYTF
TRBV6-1 CASSPDEKLFF
TRBV6-6 CASSTLSRNYEQYF
TRBV5-1 CASSLQGFQNIQYF
TRBV9 CASSVTTGFRTPLHF
TRBV5-1 CASSLAGGSGQFF
TRBV10-3 CAISTSGKETQYF
TRBV30 CAWSARTALNSPLHF
TRBV5-1 CASSLDGRRNQPQHF
TRBV29-1 CSVNARSSYNEQFF
TRBV27 CASSFRDRGSGANVLTF
TRBV5-1 CASSWRGASQETQYF
TRBV5-8 CASSLDQGPRNEQFF
TRBV2 CASSERLISGNTIYF
TRBV5-8 CASSLAGGGPGGELFF